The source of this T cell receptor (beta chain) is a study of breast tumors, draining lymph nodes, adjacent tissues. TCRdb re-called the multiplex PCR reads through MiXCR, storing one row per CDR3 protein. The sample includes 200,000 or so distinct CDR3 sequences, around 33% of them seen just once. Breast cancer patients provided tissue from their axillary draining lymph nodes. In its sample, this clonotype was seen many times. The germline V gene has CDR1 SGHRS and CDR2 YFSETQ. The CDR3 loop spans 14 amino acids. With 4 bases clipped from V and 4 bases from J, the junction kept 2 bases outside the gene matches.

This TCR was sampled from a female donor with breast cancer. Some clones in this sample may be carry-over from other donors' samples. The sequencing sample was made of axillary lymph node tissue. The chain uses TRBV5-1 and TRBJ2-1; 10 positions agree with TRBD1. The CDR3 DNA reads TGCGCCAGCAGCGGGGGACAGGGGTACAATGAGCAGTTCTTC. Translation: CASSGGQGYNEQFF.